One TCR beta chain is described in this entry. Its antigen is not known. This specimen belongs to a study of OX40 agonist ivuxolimab in advanced cancers. In the study overall: Patients were roughly 83% male with ages roughly 23 to 79, mean 60. Study outcomes and limitations: Expanded clones were, on average, more numerous in CD8+ T cells than in CD4+. Dosing at 0.1 to 3.0 mg/kg was accompanied by clonal expansion of CD4+ and CD8+ blood T cells by week 6.

The length of the CDR3 is 13 residues. In germline, CDR1 is LNHDA, CDR2 SQIVND (reference sequence). V lost 1 base and J lost 3, with 6 bases in between. Sequenced by immunoSEQ multiplex PCR; TCRdb stores in-frame clones only, minus some. This sample has 70,000 to 100,000 clones, with about nine tenths found just once. The input for sequencing was CD4+ or CD8+ T cells sorted from blood, taken in a trial of the OX40 agonist ivuxolimab. The TCR sequence derives from an adult with an advanced solid tumor such as melanoma, head and neck, liver or kidney cancer. The gene calls are TRBV19 and TRBJ1-1; D uncertain. Here the CDR3 reads CASSIADYTEAFF. The CDR3 coding sequence is TGTGCCAGTAGTATAGCCGATTACACTGAAGCTTTCTTT.